A single sample gave rise to the 27 T cell receptor beta chains below, sequenced in a study of cytomegalovirus exposure and HLA in healthy donors. Use of 60 Vbeta and 13 Jbeta primers characterized the PCR. This table comes from immunoSEQ multiplex PCR, and its TCRdb copy is limited to in-frame clones, with some not included. Seen in this sample are more than 40,000 clones; the ten most common clones hold more than 0.95%. The sequenced sample was PBMCs. These TCRs come from a woman aged 40 to 50 in good health and CMV-seronegative.

The V call is TRBV7-9, the J call TRBJ2-5; D unclear. Germline V gene data show CDR1 as SEHNR and CDR2 as FQNEAQ (reference sequence). The CDR3 sequence is 14 residues long. V was shortened by 3 bases and J by 4 bases, with 12 bases between the two germline ends. CDR3 in amino acids: CASSFMSLGETQYF. DNA for the CDR3: TGTGCCAGCAGCTTCATGTCCCTAGGAGAGACCCAGTACTTC.

V usage is TRBV5-1 and J usage is TRBJ2-5, with a possible D match to TRBD1 (5 bases). The CDR3 length is 14 residues. V was clipped by 3 bases and J by 0 bases, with 9 bases between them. Germline CDR1 SGHRS, CDR2 YFSETQ. The CDR3 is CASSSRQYQETQYF. CDR3 DNA: TGCGCCAGCAGCTCTCGACAGTACCAAGAGACCCAGTACTTC.

The genes are TRBV28 and TRBJ1-2; 9 nucleotides line up with TRBD1. This CDR3 is built from 14 residues. The junction had 5 bases not matched to a gene; V was cut back by 7 bases and J by 2 bases. Germline assignment: CDR1 MDHEN and CDR2 SYDVKM. This chain's CDR3 is CASTRTGVNYGYTF. CDR3 bases: TGTGCCAGCACCCGGACAGGGGTGAACTATGGCTACACCTTC.

V gene TRBV2 combines with J gene TRBJ1-2; D is undetermined. Germline V gives CDR1 SNHLY, CDR2 FYNNEI. Trimming shortened V by 8 bases and J by 2 bases, and 15 bases separated the two germline ends. The CDR3 has 14 amino acids. DNA of the CDR3: TGTGCCAGCCAATCTTACGGGAGAAACTATGGCTACACCTTC. It specifies CASQSYGRNYGYTF.

The chain links TRBV9 to TRBJ2-7; a possible D gene is TRBD2 (5 bases). The germline gives CDR1 SGDLS, CDR2 YYNGEE. The CDR3 totals 14 residues. V dropped 4 bases and J dropped 1 base, with 12 bases sitting between them. Here the CDR3 DNA reads TGTGCCAGCAGCCCCGGCACGGGGTCCTACGAGCAGTACTTC. Translating gives CASSPGTGSYEQYF.

V is TRBV28 and J is TRBJ1-2; D is unresolved. The CDR3 length is 16 residues. Germline CDR1 is MDHEN and CDR2 is SYDVKM. Trimming stripped 2 bases from V and 4 bases from J, with 17 bases between. The CDR3 DNA reads TGTGCCAGCAGTTTACGCAGGACTCCCCGGGGCTATGGCTACACCTTC. Translating gives CASSLRRTPRGYGYTF.

This rearrangement joins TRBV5-6 to TRBJ2-6; 9 bases fit TRBD2. This CDR3 is 19 amino acids long. With V trimmed by 4 bases and J by 0 bases, 11 bases remained unmatched. CDR1 is SGHDT, CDR2 YYEEEE, per germline. The CDR3 loop reads CASSPTLAGPYSGANVLTF. The DNA of the CDR3 is TGTGCCAGCAGCCCCACCCTAGCGGGACCTTACTCTGGGGCCAACGTCCTGACTTTC. The variable domain in full, with the rest retrieved from reference TRBV5-6 and TRBJ2-6, is DAGVTQSPTHLIKTRGQQVTLRCSPKSGHDTVSWYQQALGQGPQFIFQYYEEEERQRGNFPDRFSGHQFPNYSSELNVNALLLGDSALYLCASSPTLAGPYSGANVLTFGAGSRLTVL.

V and J are TRBV28 and TRBJ1-2; 7 bases align to TRBD1. Germline values: CDR1 MDHEN, CDR2 SYDVKM. This CDR3 region has 14 residues. Trimming removed 5 bases from V and 2 bases from J; junction bases left unmatched: 5. The CDR3 spells CASSDRVGNYGYTF. The CDR3, as DNA: TGTGCCAGCAGTGACAGGGTGGGGAACTATGGCTACACCTTC.

In DNA, the CDR3 is TGCGCCAGCAGCCCGGGACAGAGCTACACCTTC. Translated, it gives CASSPGQSYTF. J is TRBJ1-2 and V is TRBV4-1; 7 bases agree with TRBD1. This CDR3 has 11 amino acids. Germline V gives CDR1 MGHRA, CDR2 YSYEKL. V shed 4 bases, J shed 9 bases, and the junction held 2 bases outside the gene matches.

V gene TRBV18 combines with J gene TRBJ1-4; D may be TRBD1 (6 bases). CDR1 and CDR2 from the germline V gene are KGHSH and LQKENI. The V end was cut by 6 bases, the J end by 3 bases, with 11 bases between. This CDR3 has 14 amino acids. CDR3 DNA sequence: TGTGCCAGCTCGCTACAGGGACCTAATGAAAAACTGTTTTTT. It yields the protein CASSLQGPNEKLFF.

The DNA of the CDR3 is TGTGCCAGCAGCTTAATCGGACAGGAGGGCTACACCTTC. This sequence encodes CASSLIGQEGYTF. V usage is TRBV7-9 and J usage is TRBJ1-2; 7 nucleotides match TRBD1. Germline values: CDR1 SEHNR, CDR2 FQNEAQ (reference sequence). Germline trimming cut 2 bases from V and 8 bases from J; bases unmatched to any gene: 5. This CDR3 region has 13 residues.

This rearrangement joins TRBV7-9 to TRBJ1-2; 9 nucleotides agree with TRBD1. The V and J ends lost 5 bases and 7 bases, in that order; junction bases with no gene match: 8. The CDR3 contains 14 residues. Germline lookup yields CDR1 SEHNR and CDR2 FQNEAQ (reference sequence). The CDR3 loop reads CASSGGTGSGGYTF. In DNA, the CDR3 is TGTGCCAGCAGCGGAGGGACAGGGAGCGGTGGCTACACCTTC.

The gene calls are TRBV5-1 and TRBJ1-2, with D maybe TRBD1 (6 bases). The CDR3 is 15 residues long. In germline, CDR1 is SGHRS, CDR2 YFSETQ. Trimming left V 8 bases short and J 8 bases short, with 25 bases between. Here the CDR3 reads CASGVPGRDTPGYTF. CDR3 bases: TGCGCCAGTGGGGTCCCGGGACGGGACACCCCGGGCTACACCTTC.

V is TRBV20-1 and J is TRBJ1-6; D ambiguous. The CDR3 length is 11 residues. CDR1 and CDR2 from the germline V gene are DFQATT and SNEGSKA (reference sequence). With 3 bases removed from V and 10 bases from J, the gap between germline ends came to 7 bases. The DNA of the CDR3 is TGCAGTGCTAGGCGTGAATCACCCCTCCACTTT. Its protein product is CSARRESPLHF.

The chain joins TRBV6-5 to TRBJ2-1; 13 bases are a match to TRBD2. J was trimmed by 4 bases and V by 6 bases; bases with no gene match: 3. CDR1 MNHEY and CDR2 SVGAGI come from the germline V gene. The CDR3 is made up of 15 amino acids. CDR3 DNA: TGTGCCAGCAGCAGGACTAGCGGGGGTTACAATGAGCAGTTCTTC. This sequence encodes CASSRTSGGYNEQFF.

The chain is built from TRBV4-3 and TRBJ2-7; TRBD1 agrees at 8 bases. The CDR3 has 14 amino acids. The junction had 3 bases not matched to a gene; V was cut back by 1 base and J by 4 bases. Germline assignment: CDR1 LGHNA and CDR2 YSLEER. The CDR3: CASSQGTGRYEQYF. CDR3 DNA: TGCGCCAGCAGCCAAGGGACAGGGCGGTACGAGCAGTACTTC.

The chain links TRBV28 to TRBJ2-3; 9 positions match TRBD2. CDR3 length equals 14 residues. Germline CDR1 is MDHEN and CDR2 is SYDVKM. J gave up 3 bases and V 3 bases, and 1 base lay outside the gene matches. CDR3 nucleotides: TGTGCCAGCAGTTTTCTAGCGGGAACAGATACGCAGTATTTT. Its translation is CASSFLAGTDTQYF.

The chain uses TRBV28 and TRBJ2-2; TRBD1 agrees at 7 bases. Germline CDR1 reads MDHEN; CDR2 reads SYDVKM. The CDR3 runs to 14 residues. J gave up 6 bases and V 7 bases, and 8 bases lay outside the gene matches. CDR3: CASKGASRAGELFF. The CDR3 nucleotides read TGTGCCAGCAAGGGGGCCTCGAGGGCCGGGGAGCTGTTTTTT.

The chain joins TRBV19 to TRBJ2-5; D might be TRBD2 (7 bases). The V gene lost 7 bases and the J gene lost 4 bases, with 16 bases spanning the gap. CDR1 is LNHDA and CDR2 is SQIVND in the germline V gene (reference sequence). This CDR3 contains 14 residues. CDR3 coding DNA: TGTGCCAGTACGGGGGGCGCTGCGGCAGAGACCCAGTACTTC. Residues: CASTGGAAAETQYF.

The CDR3 DNA sequence: TGTGCCATCAGCCCGGGACAGAGAACGAACACTGAAGCTTTCTTT. Its translation is CAISPGQRTNTEAFF. The V and J genes are TRBV10-3 and TRBJ1-1, with TRBD1 matching 7 bases. The CDR3 covers 15 residues. Trimming at V came to 6 bases and at J to 1 base, leaving 8 bases not matched to a gene. Germline assignment: CDR1 ENHRY and CDR2 SYGVKD.

The chain carries TRBV29-1 and TRBJ1-1; the D is unclear. The ends were cut back, 1 base at V and 7 bases at J, with 19 bases in the middle. CDR1 SQVTM and CDR2 ANQGSEA come from the germline V gene. CDR3 length: 15 residues. The CDR3 DNA is TGCAGCGTTGAAGGGCGCAACGGGTTTGAAGGTGAAGCTTTCTTT. Translation gives CSVEGRNGFEGEAFF.

The V gene is TRBV25-1, the J gene TRBJ1-2, with 9 positions matching TRBD1. Germline V gene data show CDR1 as MGHDK and CDR2 as SYGVNS. With 2 bases clipped from V and 6 bases from J, the junction kept 13 bases outside the gene matches. This CDR3 contains 17 residues. The CDR3: CASSEAYGSGTGNGYTF. The CDR3 DNA is TGTGCCAGCAGTGAAGCTTACGGTTCGGGGACAGGGAATGGCTACACCTTC.

The chain combines TRBV5-6 with TRBJ2-7, with a tentative D call TRBD1 (7 bases). Germline assignment: CDR1 SGHDT and CDR2 YYEEEE. V was shortened by 0 bases and J by 3 bases, with 13 bases between the two germline ends. The CDR3 contains 15 residues. CDR3 in DNA: TGTGCCAGCAGCTTGGGGGGGGACAGAGACTACGAGCAGTACTTC. Protein: CASSLGGDRDYEQYF.

This chain joins TRBV9 and TRBJ2-3; possibly TRBD2 for D (6 bases). Germline V gene lookup returns CDR1 SGDLS and CDR2 YYNGEE. V shed 4 bases and J shed 2 bases, with 20 bases lying between them. The CDR3 loop spans 17 amino acids. The DNA of the CDR3 is TGTGCCAGCAGCCCCAGAGGATTAGCGGAGACCACAGATACGCAGTATTTT. Translating gives CASSPRGLAETTDTQYF.

The chain has TRBV4-3 and TRBJ2-1; perhaps TRBD1 as D (6 bases). The CDR3 is 14 amino acids. V lost 3 bases and J lost 9, with 15 bases in between. Germline CDR1 reads LGHNA; CDR2 reads YSLEER. The CDR3 loop reads CASSQGALLGEQFF. The CDR3 bases are TGCGCCAGCAGCCAGGGGGCCCTTCTCGGTGAGCAGTTCTTC.

The CDR3 DNA reads TGTGCCAGCAGTGGCCGGGACAGGGCATGCGAGCAGTACTTC. As protein: CASSGRDRACEQYF. The chain combines TRBV6-1 with TRBJ2-7; the match to TRBD1 covers 9 bases. CDR1 MNHNS and CDR2 SASEGT come from the germline V gene. This CDR3 has 14 residues. V was clipped by 4 bases and J by 6 bases; unmatched bases: 7.

With respect to this clone: A read error may account for a junction end that differs from germline. The chain is built from TRBV5-4 and TRBJ2-7, with 8 bases that match TRBD2. CDR1 and CDR2 (germline): SGHNT, YYREEE (reference sequence). The CDR3 contains 13 residues. As DNA, the CDR3 is TGTGCCAGCAGCCGGACTAGCTCCGACGAGCAGTACTTC. Protein sequence: CASSRTSSDEQYF.